This entry describes one T cell receptor beta chain. V was pared by 4 bases and J by 2 bases, with 9 bases between. The CDR3 length is 14 residues. From germline, CDR1 is LGHNA and CDR2 YSLEER. These data are taken from a study of blood T cell repertoires in COVID-19. Background on the study: The United States, Italy and Spain supplied acute and convalescent COVID-19 samples. PBMCs, B-cell-depleted T cells, or T cells were the source of the cDNA or gDNA that made up the material.

Authors' data handling: Scientists estimated how many nucleated cells there were by amplifying reference gene primers. TCRdb's table, derived via immunoSEQ multiplex PCR, lists solely in-frame clones and lacks some. Clone size and V and J calls were adopted from that table, with D and trimming inferred from the DNA. The sample records some 670,000 clones, about nine tenths being singletons. This clonotype originated in a woman between 18 and 29 years old with acute or convalescent COVID-19. Input material: peripheral blood. The rearrangement joins TRBV4-3 to TRBJ1-3, with D tentatively TRBD1 (5 bases). This CDR3 reads CASSPTETGNTIYF. The CDR3 nucleotides read TGCGCCAGCAGCCCGACAGAAACTGGAAACACCATATATTTT.